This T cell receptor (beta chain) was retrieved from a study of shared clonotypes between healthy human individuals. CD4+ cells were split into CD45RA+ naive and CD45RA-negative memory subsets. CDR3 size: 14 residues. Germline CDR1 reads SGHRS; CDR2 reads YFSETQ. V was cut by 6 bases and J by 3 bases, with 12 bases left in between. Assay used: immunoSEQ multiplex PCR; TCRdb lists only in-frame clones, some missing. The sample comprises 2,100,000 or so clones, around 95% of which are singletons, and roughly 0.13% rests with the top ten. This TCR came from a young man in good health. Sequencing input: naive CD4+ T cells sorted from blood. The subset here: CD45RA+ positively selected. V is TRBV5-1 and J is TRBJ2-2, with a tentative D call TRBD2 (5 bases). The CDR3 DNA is TGCGCCAGCACCCTGGACTTATACACCGGGGAGCTGTTTTTT. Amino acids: CASTLDLYTGELFF.